The 25 T cell receptor beta chains listed next were all sequenced from one sample in a study of blood T cell repertoires in COVID-19. Method: immunoSEQ multiplex PCR; TCRdb's copy keeps in-frame clones and lacks some. The sample has a few hundred thousand clones, approximately 90% seen once. The source material was PBMCs or T cells enriched from blood (not recorded which). These receptors all come from a woman in her late teens or twenties who had recovered from COVID-19.

This chain uses TRBV4-1 with TRBJ1-3; 7 nucleotides agree with TRBD1. This CDR3 is 15 amino acids long. The ends lost 2 bases at V and 4 bases at J; junction bases unmatched: 5. Germline CDR1 and CDR2: MGHRA and YSYEKL. For the CDR3, the DNA is TGCGCCAGCAGCCAATGGACAGGTCAAGGAAACACCATATATTTT. Residues: CASSQWTGQGNTIYF.

This chain links TRBV4-3 with TRBJ1-1; D possibly corresponds to TRBD1 (5 bases). The CDR3 covers 13 residues. Germline assignment: CDR1 LGHNA and CDR2 YSLEER. The V and J ends lost 3 bases and 6 bases respectively, with 11 bases between them. CDR3 sequence: CASSQVQGSEAFF. As DNA, the CDR3 is TGCGCCAGCAGCCAGGTTCAGGGATCTGAAGCTTTCTTT.

This sequence joins TRBV10-3 and TRBJ2-3, with 8 bases fitting TRBD2. V gave up 6 bases and J gave up 2 bases; unmatched junction bases: 7. Germline V gene lookup returns CDR1 ENHRY and CDR2 SYGVKD. The CDR3 contains 15 residues. The CDR3 is CAISSGGRFTDTQYF. As DNA, the CDR3 is TGTGCCATCAGCTCTGGCGGGAGGTTCACAGATACGCAGTATTTT.

The chain joins TRBV4-2 to TRBJ2-3; TRBD2 matches 9 bases. Germline V gene sequence: CDR1 LGHNA, CDR2 YNFKEQ. The CDR3 length is 16 residues. The V gene end was trimmed by 4 bases and the J gene end by 4 bases; junction bases not matched to a gene: 9. The CDR3 DNA follows: TGTGCCAGCAGCCCCAGAACAGCGGGGGGACCAGATACGCAGTATTTT. Translating it yields CASSPRTAGGPDTQYF.

This chain links TRBV27 with TRBJ2-7; possible D gene TRBD2, 6 bases. CDR1 is MNHEY and CDR2 is SMNVEV in the germline V gene (reference sequence). With 2 bases removed from V and 1 base from J, the gap between germline ends came to 6 bases. This CDR3 region has 13 residues. CDR3 sequence reads: CASSLAGSYEQYF. The DNA for the CDR3 is TGTGCCAGCAGTTTAGCGGGGTCCTACGAGCAGTACTTC.

The chain joins TRBV21-1 to TRBJ2-5; the table names TRBD1, a call not compared with the DNA. TRBV21-1 represents a pseudogene. The CDR3 has 13 residues. This chain's CDR3 is CASSKEGQETQYF. CDR3 DNA: TGTGCCAGCAGCAAAGAGGGGCAAGAGACCCAGTACTTC.

The chain links TRBV30 to TRBJ1-1, with 8 bases that match TRBD1. This CDR3 spans 13 amino acids. Germline V gene data show CDR1 as GTSNPN and CDR2 as SVGIG (reference sequence). The junction had 5 bases not matched to a gene; V was cut back by 5 bases and J by 3 bases. In DNA form, the CDR3 reads TGTGCCTGGGACAGGGGTCGGTACACTGAAGCTTTCTTT. The encoded protein is CAWDRGRYTEAFF.

V gene TRBV27 combines with J gene TRBJ1-5; unclear D gene. Germline CDR1 MNHEY, CDR2 SMNVEV (reference sequence). The CDR3 has 13 amino acids. The V end lost 4 bases, the J end lost 1 base, and 5 bases lay between the germline ends. CDR3 in amino acids: CASSWQSNQPQHF. The CDR3 DNA sequence: TGTGCCAGCAGTTGGCAGAGCAATCAGCCCCAGCATTTT.

This clone was counted between two and nine times. This sequence joins TRBV7-9 and TRBJ2-7; TRBD2 might be the D (5 bases). CDR3 length: 15 residues. CDR1 and CDR2 from the germline V gene are SEHNR and FQNEAQ (reference sequence). Trimming cost V 5 bases and J 7 bases, with 21 bases left between them. For the CDR3, the DNA is TGTGCCAGCAGCCCACCGACGGGGAAAAATTGGGAGCAGTACTTC. It translates to CASSPPTGKNWEQYF.

V usage is TRBV28 and J usage is TRBJ1-6, with 9 bases fitting TRBD1. Per germline, CDR1 MDHEN and CDR2 SYDVKM. This CDR3 comprises 15 residues. J was trimmed by 8 bases and V by 5 bases; bases with no gene match: 7. Written as DNA, the CDR3 is TGTGCCAGCAGTATGAAGGGACAGGGCGATTCACCCCTCCACTTT. This gives the protein CASSMKGQGDSPLHF. Supplemented by reference TRBV28 and TRBJ1-6, the full variable domain reads DVKVTQSSRYLVKRTGEKVFLECVQDMDHENMFWYRQDPGLGLRLIYFSYDVKMKEKGDIPEGYSVSREKKERFSLILESASTNQTSMYLCASSMKGQGDSPLHFGNGTRLTVT.

In this sample, this clone turned up once. This chain joins TRBV5-1 and TRBJ1-4, with TRBD1 matching 8 bases. Germline CDR1 and CDR2: SGHRS and YFSETQ. V lost 0 bases, J lost 8 bases, and 6 bases stayed unmatched. CDR3 size: 15 residues. This CDR3 is CASSLAEAGGEKLFF. The CDR3 nucleotides are TGCGCCAGCAGCTTGGCCGAGGCAGGGGGCGAAAAACTGTTTTTT.

The chain couples TRBV13 to TRBJ2-1; D call uncertain. V was trimmed by 8 bases and J by 0 bases, leaving 11 bases between them. The CDR3 is 14 amino acids. CDR1 is PRHDT, CDR2 FYEKMQ, per germline (reference sequence). CDR3 in DNA: TGTGCCAGCTCCCCCCCGGGCTCCTACAATGAGCAGTTCTTC. This encodes CASSPPGSYNEQFF.

CDR3 sequence reads: CASSPGHWSYEQYF. DNA for the CDR3: TGTGCCAGCAGCCCGGGACACTGGTCCTACGAGCAGTACTTC. V and J are TRBV3-1 (or the pseudogene TRBV3-2) and TRBJ2-7, with a tentative D call TRBD1 (6 bases). Germline CDR1 is LGHDT and CDR2 is YNNKEL (reference sequence). This CDR3 region has 14 residues. V dropped 4 bases and J dropped 1 base, with 11 bases sitting between them.

CDR3 region: CAWSFFPDRSPEAFF. The CDR3 DNA reads as TGTGCCTGGAGTTTTTTCCCCGACAGATCCCCTGAAGCTTTCTTT. This chain uses TRBV30 with TRBJ1-1, with D possibly being TRBD1 (5 bases). This CDR3 is built from 15 residues. CDR1 and CDR2 (germline): GTSNPN, SVGIG (reference sequence). V was pared by 2 bases and J by 6 bases, with 19 bases between.

V and J are TRBV11-1 and TRBJ2-2; 7 bases line up with TRBD1. The V segment lost 2 bases and the J segment 6 bases; nucleotides outside the gene matches: 6. The germline V gene has CDR1 SGHAT and CDR2 FQDESV (reference sequence). This CDR3 has 15 amino acids. The CDR3 sequence is CASSLWGQLAGELFF. CDR3 nucleotides: TGTGCCAGCAGCTTATGGGGACAGCTCGCCGGGGAGCTGTTTTTT.

The rearrangement links TRBV11-2 to TRBJ2-7, with 9 bases matching TRBD1. J gave up 6 bases and V 2 bases, and 8 bases lay outside the gene matches. Germline CDR1 reads SGHAT; CDR2 reads FQNNGV. The CDR3 sequence is 15 residues long. The CDR3 region is CASSLQGQGSSEQYF. DNA for the CDR3: TGTGCCAGCAGCTTACAGGGACAGGGCTCATCCGAGCAGTACTTC.

This rearrangement joins TRBV28 to TRBJ1-4; possibly TRBD1 for D (6 bases). Germline values: CDR1 MDHEN, CDR2 SYDVKM. V lost 11 bases and J lost 7, with 17 bases in between. This CDR3 has 13 residues. The CDR3 here is CACGETGSEKLFF. CDR3 in DNA: TGTGCCTGTGGGGAGACAGGTAGTGAAAAACTGTTTTTT.

Here the CDR3 reads CASSQGGQGINGYTF. The CDR3 DNA sequence: TGCGCCAGCAGCCAAGGGGGACAGGGGATCAATGGCTACACCTTC. This chain joins TRBV4-3 and TRBJ1-2, with 10 bases lining up with TRBD1. With 1 base clipped from V and 6 bases from J, the junction kept 5 bases outside the gene matches. The CDR3 totals 15 residues. The V gene's germline CDR1 is LGHNA and CDR2 YSLEER.

CDR3 DNA sequence: TGTGCCAGCAGCGACCGGGACAGAGCGAAAAACATTCAGTACTTC. It yields the protein CASSDRDRAKNIQYF. This chain connects TRBV5-4 to TRBJ2-4; 7 bases line up with TRBD1. Germline loops: CDR1 SGHNT, CDR2 YYREEE (reference sequence). J gave up 4 bases and V 4 bases, and 8 bases lay outside the gene matches. The CDR3 loop spans 15 amino acids.

The table lists this clone with a few counts. The genes are TRBV19 and TRBJ2-1; TRBD2 is a possible D gene (5 bases). V was pared by 7 bases and J by 8 bases, with 18 bases between. Looked up from germline, CDR1 is LNHDA and CDR2 is SQIVND (reference sequence). This CDR3 is 14 amino acids long. The DNA for the CDR3 is TGTGCCAGTACCCTTTCGGAGGCGAACCATGAGCAGTTCTTC. Translation: CASTLSEANHEQFF.

The chain links TRBV10-2 to TRBJ1-4; D is ambiguous. V lost 10 bases and J 8 bases, leaving 11 bases between the germline ends. CDR3 length equals 11 residues. CDR1 and CDR2 from the germline V gene are WSHSY and SAAADI. This CDR3 reads CATRNREKLFF. CDR3 DNA sequence: TGCGCCACCCGCAACCGGGAAAAACTGTTTTTT.

The V gene is TRBV7-8, the J gene TRBJ2-1, with D possibly being TRBD2 (6 bases). V lost 5 bases to trimming and J lost 10 bases, with 12 bases between them. The V gene's germline CDR1 is SGHVS and CDR2 FQNEAQ. The CDR3 sequence is 12 residues long. The CDR3 loop reads CASSLRTTEQFF. The CDR3 DNA sequence: TGTGCCAGCAGCCTAAGGACTACCGAGCAGTTCTTC.

The genes are TRBV7-6 and TRBJ2-3; 9 bases map to TRBD2. The CDR3 runs 13 residues. With 6 bases clipped from V and 11 bases from J, the junction kept 9 bases outside the gene matches. Germline CDR1 is SGHVS and CDR2 is FNYEAQ. DNA of the CDR3: TGTGCCAGCAGTAACACCGGGACTAGCATGCAGTATTTT. Its protein product is CASSNTGTSMQYF.

The chain links TRBV5-1 to TRBJ1-1, with 7 bases aligning to TRBD1. Germline CDR1 and CDR2: SGHRS and YFSETQ. J gave up 11 bases and V 3 bases, and 16 bases lay outside the gene matches. This CDR3 contains 15 residues. The CDR3: CASSSPDREERPAFF. CDR3 DNA sequence: TGCGCCAGCAGCTCCCCCGACAGGGAGGAACGACCGGCTTTCTTT. Supplemented by reference TRBV5-1 and TRBJ1-1, the full variable domain reads KAGVTQTPRYLIKTRGQQVTLSCSPISGHRSVSWYQQTPGQGLQFLFEYFSETQRNKGNFPGRFSGRQFSNSRSEMNVSTLELGDSALYLCASSSPDREERPAFFGQGTRLTVV.

The chain is built from TRBV7-2 and TRBJ2-3; TRBD2 might be the D (7 bases). The V gene's germline CDR1 is SGHTA and CDR2 FQGNSA. V was clipped by 4 bases and J by 2 bases, with 16 bases between them. There are 16 residues in the CDR3. The DNA of the CDR3 is TGTGCCAGCAGCTCGATGGGGGCGGGAGTCACAGATACGCAGTATTTT. Amino acids: CASSSMGAGVTDTQYF. The whole variable domain, remainder taken from reference TRBV7-2 and TRBJ2-3, is GAGVSQSPSNKVTEKGKDVELRCDPISGHTALYWYRQSLGQGLEFLIYFQGNSAPDKSGLPSDRFSAERTGGSVSTLTIQRTQQEDSAVYLCASSSMGAGVTDTQYFGPGTRLTVL.